The 18 T cell receptor beta chains given below trace back to one sample, sequenced in a study of OX40 agonist ivuxolimab in advanced cancers. This table comes from immunoSEQ multiplex PCR, and its TCRdb copy is limited to in-frame clones, with some not included. The sample records around 60,000 clones, 75% to 90% being singletons. This sample comprised CD4+ or CD8+ T cells sorted from blood, obtained in a trial of the OX40 agonist ivuxolimab. All receptors come from an adult with an advanced solid tumor such as melanoma, head and neck, liver or kidney cancer.

The rearrangement uses TRBV5-6 and TRBJ2-1; 8 positions agree with TRBD2. V lost 0 bases, J lost 9 bases, and 5 bases stayed unmatched. The CDR3 spans 14 residues. From germline, CDR1 is SGHDT and CDR2 YYEEEE. The CDR3 nucleotides read TGTGCCAGCAGCTTGGCCGGGACTAGGGGTGAGCAGTTCTTC. It encodes CASSLAGTRGEQFF.

The V call is TRBV27, the J call TRBJ1-5; 8 bases fit TRBD1. The CDR3 has 15 residues. In germline, CDR1 is MNHEY, CDR2 SMNVEV (reference sequence). V was clipped by 8 bases and J by 2 bases; unmatched bases: 8. The CDR3 protein is CASSTGTGGNQPQHF. CDR3 coding DNA: TGTGCCAGCTCCACCGGGACAGGCGGCAATCAGCCCCAGCATTTT.

The chain has TRBV29-1 and TRBJ2-7; the match to TRBD1 covers 9 bases. The CDR3 loop spans 16 amino acids. V lost 1 base and J lost 3; bases outside the gene matches: 10. Germline CDR1 and CDR2: SQVTM and ANQGSEA. The CDR3 DNA reads as TGCAGCGTTGAAGTGAGGGGGACAGGGTCCCACTACGAGCAGTACTTC. It yields the protein CSVEVRGTGSHYEQYF.

This chain uses TRBV28 with TRBJ1-3; D remains ambiguous. Germline lookup yields CDR1 MDHEN and CDR2 SYDVKM. CDR3 length: 14 amino acids. Trimming shortened V by 6 bases and J by 1 base, and 10 bases separated the two germline ends. CDR3 in amino acids: CASSRSVSGNTIYF. In DNA, the CDR3 is TGTGCCAGCAGCCGTAGCGTATCTGGAAACACCATATATTTT.

V is TRBV5-1 and J is TRBJ2-7; D not resolved. The V end lost 0 bases, the J end lost 5 bases, and 6 bases lay between the germline ends. The CDR3 spans 12 residues. The germline V gene has CDR1 SGHRS and CDR2 YFSETQ. CDR3 DNA: TGCGCCAGCAGCTTGGATCTCCACGAGCAGTACTTC. The encoded protein is CASSLDLHEQYF. The full variable domain, rest sourced from reference TRBV5-1 and TRBJ2-7, is KAGVTQTPRYLIKTRGQQVTLSCSPISGHRSVSWYQQTPGQGLQFLFEYFSETQRNKGNFPGRFSGRQFSNSRSEMNVSTLELGDSALYLCASSLDLHEQYFGPGTRLTVT.

The rearrangement uses TRBV2 and TRBJ2-2; 14 nucleotides agree with TRBD2. CDR1 is SNHLY, CDR2 FYNNEI, per germline. The CDR3 covers 16 residues. The junction had 7 bases not matched to a gene; V was cut back by 8 bases and J by 5 bases. CDR3 DNA sequence: TGTGCCAGCGCATGGACTAGCGGGAGGTCGACCGGGGAGCTGTTTTTT. Translating gives CASAWTSGRSTGELFF.

The chain couples TRBV5-4 to TRBJ2-3; 7 bases line up with TRBD2. From germline, CDR1 is SGHNT and CDR2 YYREEE (reference sequence). The CDR3 is made up of 16 amino acids. The ends lost 4 bases at V and 5 bases at J; junction bases unmatched: 13. CDR3: CASSRFGAGDGDTQYF. CDR3 coding DNA: TGTGCCAGCAGCCGCTTTGGGGCGGGAGACGGAGATACGCAGTATTTT.

The chain combines TRBV6-5 with TRBJ2-2, with TRBD2 as a possible D gene (5 bases). V dropped 2 bases and J dropped 10 bases, with 17 bases sitting between them. The germline V gene has CDR1 MNHEY and CDR2 SVGAGI. The CDR3 loop spans 15 amino acids. The CDR3, as DNA: TGTGCCAGCAGTTACATGGCATTCACCCGGGAGGAGCTGTTTTTT. This sequence encodes CASSYMAFTREELFF.

The chain recombines TRBV19 with TRBJ2-7; 8 bases match TRBD2. Germline lookup yields CDR1 LNHDA and CDR2 SQIVND (reference sequence). V gave up 6 bases and J gave up 4 bases; unmatched junction bases: 11. CDR3 size: 15 residues. The CDR3: CASSPARGVTYEQYF. The DNA of the CDR3 is TGTGCCAGTAGCCCCGCGCGGGGGGTAACTTACGAGCAGTACTTC.

This clone has more than one count but fewer than ten. The V call is TRBV7-8, the J call TRBJ2-7, with 8 bases that match TRBD2. Per the germline V gene, CDR1 is SGHVS and CDR2 is FQNEAQ. This CDR3 is 17 amino acids long. Trimming removed 2 bases from V and 0 bases from J; junction bases left unmatched: 9. Here the CDR3 reads CASSLKQGSGNSYEQYF. CDR3 nucleotides: TGTGCCAGCAGCTTAAAACAGGGTAGCGGGAACTCCTACGAGCAGTACTTC. The variable domain in full, with the rest retrieved from reference TRBV7-8 and TRBJ2-7, is GAGVSQSPRYKVAKRGQDVALRCDPISGHVSLFWYQQALGQGPEFLTYFQNEAQLDKSGLPSDRFFAERPEGSVSTLKIQRTQQEDSAVYLCASSLKQGSGNSYEQYFGPGTRLTVT.

This sequence joins TRBV7-9 and TRBJ2-7; 9 bases line up with TRBD1. The CDR3 totals 15 residues. Germline V gene data show CDR1 as SEHNR and CDR2 as FQNEAQ (reference sequence). V gave up 5 bases and J gave up 2 bases; unmatched junction bases: 7. CDR3 residues: CASSLGQGIAYEQYF. CDR3 nucleotide sequence: TGTGCCAGCAGCCTGGGACAGGGAATTGCCTACGAGCAGTACTTC.

CDR3 loop: CASSEPVTGELFF. The DNA of the CDR3 is TGTGCCAGCAGTGAACCTGTCACCGGGGAGCTGTTTTTT. This chain joins TRBV2 and TRBJ2-2; D gene uncertain. Germline V lookup: CDR1 SNHLY, CDR2 FYNNEI. The CDR3 totals 13 residues. Trimming pared 2 bases from V and 4 bases from J, leaving 5 bases between.

This sequence joins TRBV27 and TRBJ1-4; TRBD1 aligns across 7 bases. J gave up 0 bases and V 6 bases, and 1 base lay outside the gene matches. This CDR3 has 14 residues. From germline, CDR1 is MNHEY and CDR2 SMNVEV (reference sequence). The chain's CDR3 is CASRTGTTNEKLFF. CDR3 DNA sequence: TGTGCCAGCAGGACAGGGACAACTAATGAAAAACTGTTTTTT.

V and J are TRBV28 and TRBJ2-3, with TRBD2 matching over 9 bases. The CDR3 totals 19 residues. Trimming took 6 bases from V and 3 from J; bases not matched to a gene: 19. CDR1 and CDR2 (germline): MDHEN, SYDVKM. The CDR3 here is CASSSPHSGRFFRTDTQYF. The CDR3 region has the DNA TGTGCCAGCAGCTCCCCCCATAGCGGGAGATTTTTTCGGACAGATACGCAGTATTTT.

This rearrangement joins TRBV4-1 to TRBJ2-7; the D gene is possibly TRBD1 (6 bases). Per the germline V gene, CDR1 is MGHRA and CDR2 is YSYEKL. Deletions cut 1 base from V and 6 bases from J, with 10 bases between. The CDR3 runs 13 residues. CDR3 region: CASSQGVGAEQYF. CDR3 nucleotide sequence: TGCGCCAGCAGCCAAGGTGTGGGGGCCGAGCAGTACTTC.

V usage is TRBV29-1 and J usage is TRBJ2-7; TRBD1 aligns across 9 bases. This CDR3 is 15 amino acids long. Per germline, CDR1 SQVTM and CDR2 ANQGSEA. V was pared by 4 bases and J by 1 base, with 8 bases of the junction left unmatched. The chain's CDR3 is CSVVQGALSSYEQYF. CDR3 coding DNA: TGCAGCGTTGTACAGGGGGCATTAAGTTCCTACGAGCAGTACTTC.

This clone was seen once. The CDR3 region is CASSNLDQVPSYNEQFF. The CDR3 DNA sequence: TGTGCCAGCAGCAACCTAGACCAGGTACCCTCCTACAATGAGCAGTTCTTC. The gene calls are TRBV5-6 and TRBJ2-1; D not certain. CDR1 and CDR2 (germline): SGHDT, YYEEEE. This CDR3 is built from 17 residues. The V end was cut by 4 bases, the J end by 0 bases, with 17 bases between.

The rearrangement links TRBV19 to TRBJ2-7, with D perhaps matching TRBD2 (6 bases). With 7 bases removed from V and 3 bases from J, the gap between germline ends came to 13 bases. Germline V gene lookup returns CDR1 LNHDA and CDR2 SQIVND (reference sequence). The CDR3 loop spans 13 amino acids. The CDR3 nucleotides read TGTGCCAGTAAAGAGGCGGGGAGCTACGAGCAGTACTTC. Amino acids: CASKEAGSYEQYF.